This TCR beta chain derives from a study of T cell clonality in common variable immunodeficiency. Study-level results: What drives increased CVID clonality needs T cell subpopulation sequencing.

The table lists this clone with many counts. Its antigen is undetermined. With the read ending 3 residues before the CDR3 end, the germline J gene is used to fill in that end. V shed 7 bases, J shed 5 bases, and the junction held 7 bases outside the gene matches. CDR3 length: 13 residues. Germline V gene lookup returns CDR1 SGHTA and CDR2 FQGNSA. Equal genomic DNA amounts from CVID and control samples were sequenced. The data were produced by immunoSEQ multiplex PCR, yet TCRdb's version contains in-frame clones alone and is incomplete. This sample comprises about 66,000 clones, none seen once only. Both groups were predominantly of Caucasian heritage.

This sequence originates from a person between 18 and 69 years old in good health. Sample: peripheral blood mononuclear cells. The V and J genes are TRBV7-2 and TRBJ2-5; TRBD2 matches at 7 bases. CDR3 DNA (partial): TGTGCCAGCACCAACGTCGGGGGGGAGACC. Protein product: CASTNVGGET. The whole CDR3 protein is CASTNVGGETQYF.